These 22 T cell receptor beta chains were all obtained from the same sample, sequenced in a study of Ad26.COV2.S vaccination and SARS-CoV-2 variants. As to treatment: roughly 18 received Ad26.COV2.S at low or high dose, single or two shots; a few received placebo; per-sample allocation not given. All samples were drawn on day 63, counting from the first vaccine or placebo injection. This table comes from immunoSEQ multiplex PCR, and its TCRdb copy is limited to in-frame clones, with some not included. The table lists about 680,000 clones, around 92% of them singletons. Material: peripheral blood, obtained in a trial of Ad26.COV2.S vaccine versus placebo. The source is a person between 18 and 59 years old who received the Ad26.COV2.S COVID-19 vaccine or a placebo.

This rearrangement joins TRBV6-2 or TRBV6-3 to TRBJ1-1; D is unresolved. Germline assignment: CDR1 MNHEY and CDR2 SVGEGT. There are 18 residues in the CDR3. V dropped 2 bases and J dropped 1 base, with 20 bases sitting between them. DNA for the CDR3: TGTGCCAGCAGTTACCTCCCGACCGAAGCCGTAGGGAACACTGAAGCTTTCTTT. Translation gives CASSYLPTEAVGNTEAFF.

This clone was observed once. This chain uses TRBV27 with TRBJ2-1; D uncertain. The V gene lost 5 bases and the J gene lost 0 bases, with 14 bases spanning the gap. CDR1 is MNHEY, CDR2 SMNVEV, per germline (reference sequence). The CDR3 is made up of 16 amino acids. The CDR3 nucleotides are TGTGCCAGCAGTCTCATGATAACAAGCTCCTACAATGAGCAGTTCTTC. Its protein product is CASSLMITSSYNEQFF.

The chain has TRBV6-5 and TRBJ2-2, with D hard to call. The germline V gene has CDR1 MNHEY and CDR2 SVGAGI. Trimming removed 0 bases at V and 5 bases at J, with 1 base between. The CDR3 runs to 12 residues. CDR3 region: CASSYSTGELFF. The CDR3 DNA follows: TGTGCCAGCAGTTACTCGACCGGGGAGCTGTTTTTT.

V is TRBV2 and J is TRBJ1-6; possible D gene TRBD1, 5 bases. The CDR3 consists of 16 residues. In germline, CDR1 is SNHLY, CDR2 FYNNEI. V was clipped by 6 bases and J by 10 bases, with 22 bases between them. CDR3 nucleotides: TGTGCCAGCAGACCTCCCTACCGGGGGGGGAACTCACCCCTCCACTTT. Translating gives CASRPPYRGGNSPLHF.

The rearrangement links TRBV7-2 to TRBJ2-1; the match to TRBD2 covers 13 bases. Trimming removed 4 bases from V and 4 bases from J; junction bases left unmatched: 1. This CDR3 spans 15 amino acids. The germline V gene has CDR1 SGHTA and CDR2 FQGNSA. CDR3 sequence: CASSSGLAGYNEQFF. As DNA, the CDR3 is TGTGCCAGCAGCTCGGGACTAGCGGGATACAATGAGCAGTTCTTC.

The V gene is TRBV7-9, the J gene TRBJ2-1; 7 nucleotides agree with TRBD2. CDR1 is SEHNR, CDR2 FQNEAQ, per germline (reference sequence). V trimming: 2 bases; J trimming: 9 bases; junction bases outside the gene matches: 4. This CDR3 is built from 13 residues. CDR3 amino acids: CASSLNGEGEQFF. In nucleotides, the CDR3 is TGTGCCAGCAGCTTAAACGGGGAGGGTGAGCAGTTCTTC.

CDR3 bases: TGTGCCAGCTCAACCGAAAGAAATACGCAGTATTTT. Translated, it gives CASSTERNTQYF. The chain couples TRBV18 to TRBJ2-3; D uncertain. The CDR3 covers 12 residues. Trimming pared 5 bases from V and 7 bases from J, leaving 10 bases between. CDR1 is KGHSH, CDR2 LQKENI, per germline.

V usage is TRBV20-1 and J usage is TRBJ2-5; no clear D gene. The CDR3 runs to 13 residues. The germline V gene has CDR1 DFQATT and CDR2 SNEGSKA (reference sequence). V lost 3 bases and J lost 5, with 13 bases in between. The CDR3 region is CSASLWGGETQYF. CDR3 sequence (DNA): TGCAGTGCTAGTTTATGGGGTGGTGAGACCCAGTACTTC.

The chain is built from TRBV3-1 (or the pseudogene TRBV3-2) and TRBJ2-1; D gene uncertain. The CDR3 loop spans 19 amino acids. Trimming pared 0 bases from V and 0 bases from J, leaving 18 bases between. Germline V CDR1 and CDR2: LGHDT, YNNKEL (reference sequence). CDR3 bases: TGTGCCAGCAGCCAAGAGTCGCGACGCACAAGGAGCTCCTACAATGAGCAGTTCTTC. Translating gives CASSQESRRTRSSYNEQFF.

V gene TRBV7-9 combines with J gene TRBJ2-7, with TRBD2 matching 11 bases. Losses at the gene ends were 5 bases for V and 3 bases for J; bases not matched to a gene: 3. Germline V gene sequence: CDR1 SEHNR, CDR2 FQNEAQ (reference sequence). This CDR3 region has 14 residues. The CDR3 nucleotides are TGTGCCAGCAGCACTAGCGGGAGAGACTACGAGCAGTACTTC. Translation gives CASSTSGRDYEQYF.

As for this clone: Other DNA sequences in this specimen translate into the identical CDR3. The chain couples TRBV2 to TRBJ2-7; D gene uncertain. The CDR3 contains 11 residues. CDR1 is SNHLY and CDR2 is FYNNEI in the germline V gene. Trimming removed 2 bases from V and 4 bases from J, with 3 bases in between. The CDR3 DNA is TGTGCCAGCAGTGAAAGGTACGAGCAGTACTTC. It translates to CASSERYEQYF.

This clone was seen at least ten times. The V call is TRBV7-9, the J call TRBJ2-3; 7 nucleotides line up with TRBD1. After removal of 4 bases from V and 0 bases from J, the junction contained 7 bases not matched to a gene. Looked up from germline, CDR1 is SEHNR and CDR2 is FQNEAQ (reference sequence). The CDR3 length is 16 residues. The CDR3 sequence is CASSSTRDRSTDTQYF. As DNA, the CDR3 is TGTGCCAGCAGCTCAACCCGGGACAGAAGCACAGATACGCAGTATTTT.

The chain uses TRBV5-1 and TRBJ2-2; D is ambiguous. The germline V gene encodes CDR1 SGHRS and CDR2 YFSETQ. Trimming removed 1 base from V and 2 bases from J, with 6 bases in between. The CDR3 is 14 residues long. CDR3: CASSLFGNTGELFF. For the CDR3, the DNA is TGCGCCAGCAGCTTGTTCGGCAACACCGGGGAGCTGTTTTTT.

The rearrangement uses TRBV9 and TRBJ2-1; 14 nucleotides line up with TRBD2. The CDR3 spans 17 residues. Germline-derived CDR1 and CDR2 are SGDLS and YYNGEE. V shed 4 bases and J 0 bases; nucleotides not matched to a gene: 3. The CDR3 here is CASSLGTSGSSYNEQFF. Written as DNA, the CDR3 is TGTGCCAGCAGCTTGGGGACTAGCGGGAGCTCCTACAATGAGCAGTTCTTC.

In the case of this clone: Other DNA sequences from this sample encode an identical CDR3 as well. The chain joins TRBV30 to TRBJ1-6; tentatively, D is TRBD1 (6 bases). This CDR3 has 15 residues. V was shortened by 0 bases and J by 0 bases, with 6 bases between the two germline ends. Germline CDR1 is GTSNPN and CDR2 is SVGIG (reference sequence). CDR3 protein: CAWSVQGSYNSPLHF. CDR3 nucleotides: TGTGCCTGGAGTGTACAGGGCTCCTATAATTCACCCCTCCACTTT.

V gene TRBV12-3 or TRBV12-4 combines with J gene TRBJ2-5; weak D call: TRBD1 (5 bases). This CDR3 is built from 13 residues. Trimming took 6 bases from V and 1 from J, leaving 9 bases between them. The CDR3 loop is CASRPQGQETQYF. The CDR3, as DNA: TGTGCCAGCAGGCCTCAGGGCCAAGAGACCCAGTACTTC.

The chain links TRBV5-5 to TRBJ2-1; a weak D match, TRBD1 (6 bases). CDR1 and CDR2 (germline): SGHKS, YYEKEE (reference sequence). The CDR3 has 13 amino acids. V dropped 5 bases and J dropped 9 bases, with 15 bases sitting between them. CDR3 loop: CASRWDKGAEQFF. CDR3 nucleotide sequence: TGTGCCAGCAGGTGGGACAAAGGGGCTGAGCAGTTCTTC.

V and J are TRBV3-1 (or the pseudogene TRBV3-2) and TRBJ2-5, with D hard to call. CDR1 and CDR2 from the germline V gene are LGHDT and YNNKEL (reference sequence). This CDR3 region has 13 residues. Trimming pared 3 bases from V and 5 bases from J, leaving 10 bases between. The CDR3 reads CASSQNGRETQYF. CDR3 sequence (DNA): TGTGCCAGCAGCCAGAACGGCAGGGAGACCCAGTACTTC.

The V gene is TRBV29-1, the J gene TRBJ1-2; 9 bases map to TRBD1. This CDR3 spans 13 amino acids. Germline CDR1 reads SQVTM; CDR2 reads ANQGSEA. The ends lost 4 bases at V and 8 bases at J; junction bases unmatched: 8. The CDR3: CSVVWGTGSGYTF. The CDR3 region has the DNA TGCAGCGTTGTTTGGGGGACAGGGAGCGGCTACACCTTC.

The chain carries TRBV6-6 and TRBJ1-2, with TRBD1 as a possible D gene (6 bases). The germline CDR1 and CDR2 sequences are MNHNY and SVGAGI (reference sequence). This CDR3 is 14 amino acids long. The V end lost 4 bases, the J end lost 7 bases, and 16 bases lay between the germline ends. The CDR3 is CASSSSPWTAGYTF. Here the CDR3 DNA reads TGTGCCAGCAGTTCGTCTCCCTGGACAGCTGGCTACACCTTC.

CDR3 protein: CASSLEGPQHF. In DNA, the CDR3 is TGTGCCAGCAGTTTAGAAGGGCCCCAGCATTTT. V and J are TRBV12-3 or TRBV12-4 and TRBJ1-5; no clear D gene. The CDR3 sequence is 11 residues long. Deletions cut 1 base from V and 9 bases from J, with 4 bases between.

On this clone itself: This CDR3 is also generated by other DNA sequences in the sample. This chain links TRBV11-2 with TRBJ1-5; tentatively, D is TRBD1 (5 bases). Trimming stripped 1 base from V and 0 bases from J, with 7 bases between. The germline V gene encodes CDR1 SGHAT and CDR2 FQNNGV. The CDR3 consists of 15 residues. DNA of the CDR3: TGTGCCAGCAGCTTAGCAGGGTATAGCAATCAGCCCCAGCATTTT. It encodes CASSLAGYSNQPQHF.